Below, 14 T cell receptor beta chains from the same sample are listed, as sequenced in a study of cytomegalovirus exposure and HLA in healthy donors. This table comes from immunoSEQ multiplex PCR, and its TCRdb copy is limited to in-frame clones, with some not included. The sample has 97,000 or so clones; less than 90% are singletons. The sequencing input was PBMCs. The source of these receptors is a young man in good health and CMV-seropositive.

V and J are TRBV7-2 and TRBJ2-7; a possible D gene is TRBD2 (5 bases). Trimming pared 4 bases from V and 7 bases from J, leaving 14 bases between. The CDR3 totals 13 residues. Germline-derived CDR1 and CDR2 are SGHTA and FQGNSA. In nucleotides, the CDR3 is TGTGCCAGCAGCTCCACGCCTTCGGGGGAGCAGTACTTC. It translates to CASSSTPSGEQYF.

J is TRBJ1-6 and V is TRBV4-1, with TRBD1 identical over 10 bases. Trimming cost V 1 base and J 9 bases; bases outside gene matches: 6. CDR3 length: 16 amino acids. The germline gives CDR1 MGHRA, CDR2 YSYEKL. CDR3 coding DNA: TGCGCCAGCAGCCAAGGACAGGGGGCGAATATTTCACCCCTCCACTTT. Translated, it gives CASSQGQGANISPLHF.

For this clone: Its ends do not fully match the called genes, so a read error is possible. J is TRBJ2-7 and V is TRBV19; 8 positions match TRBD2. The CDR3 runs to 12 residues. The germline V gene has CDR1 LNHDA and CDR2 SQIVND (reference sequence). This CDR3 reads CASSIAGGPNFF. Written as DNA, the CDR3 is TGTGCCAGTAGTATAGCGGGAGGGCCCAATTTCTTC.

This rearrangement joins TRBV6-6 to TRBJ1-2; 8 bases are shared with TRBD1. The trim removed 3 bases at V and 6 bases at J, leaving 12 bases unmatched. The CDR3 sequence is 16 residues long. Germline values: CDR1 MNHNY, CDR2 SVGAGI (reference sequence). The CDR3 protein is CASSYTEPRGPDGYTF. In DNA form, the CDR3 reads TGTGCCAGCAGTTATACCGAGCCCAGGGGGCCCGATGGCTACACCTTC.

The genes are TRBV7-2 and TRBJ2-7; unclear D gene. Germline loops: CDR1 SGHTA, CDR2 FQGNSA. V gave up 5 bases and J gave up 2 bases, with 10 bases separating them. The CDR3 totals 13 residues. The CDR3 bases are TGTGCCAGCAGCCGTGCCAGTACCTACGAGCAGTACTTC. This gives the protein CASSRASTYEQYF.

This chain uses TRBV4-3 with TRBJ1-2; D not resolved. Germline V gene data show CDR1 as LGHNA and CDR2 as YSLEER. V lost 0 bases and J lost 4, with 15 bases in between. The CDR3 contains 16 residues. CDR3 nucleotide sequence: TGCGCCAGCAGCCAAGATCCCAGGCCGCCGTCCTATGGCTACACCTTC. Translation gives CASSQDPRPPSYGYTF.

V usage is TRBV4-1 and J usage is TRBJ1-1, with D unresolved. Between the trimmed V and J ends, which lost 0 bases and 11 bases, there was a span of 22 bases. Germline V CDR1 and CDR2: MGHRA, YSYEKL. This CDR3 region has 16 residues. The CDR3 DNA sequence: TGCGCCAGCAGCCAAGACCCCGGGGTTTATGTAGAAGAGGCTTTCTTT. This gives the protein CASSQDPGVYVEEAFF.

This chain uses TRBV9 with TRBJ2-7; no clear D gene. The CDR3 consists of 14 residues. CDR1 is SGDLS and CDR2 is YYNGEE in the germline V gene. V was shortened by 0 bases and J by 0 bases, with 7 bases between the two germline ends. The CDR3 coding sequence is TGTGCCAGCAGCGTAGTAGAGAGCTCCTACGAGCAGTACTTC. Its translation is CASSVVESSYEQYF. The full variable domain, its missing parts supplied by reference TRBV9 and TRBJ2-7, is DSGVTQTPKHLITATGQRVTLRCSPRSGDLSVYWYQQSLDQGLQFLIQYYNGEERAKGNILERFSAQQFPDLHSELNLSSLELGDSALYFCASSVVESSYEQYFGPGTRLTVT.

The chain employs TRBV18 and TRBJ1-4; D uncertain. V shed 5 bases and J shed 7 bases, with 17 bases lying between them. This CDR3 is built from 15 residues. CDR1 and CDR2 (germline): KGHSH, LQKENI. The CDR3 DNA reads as TGTGCCAGCTCATCGACTGGAATGTTGGGTGAAAAACTGTTTTTT. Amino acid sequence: CASSSTGMLGEKLFF.

The CDR3 sequence: CASSQEASGQHQETQYF. CDR3 in DNA: TGTGCCAGCAGCCAAGAAGCTAGCGGACAACACCAAGAGACCCAGTACTTC. This chain uses TRBV4-2 with TRBJ2-5; 7 nucleotides agree with TRBD2. V was clipped by 0 bases and J by 0 bases; unmatched bases: 7. Germline V gene sequence: CDR1 LGHNA, CDR2 YNFKEQ. This CDR3 is built from 17 residues.

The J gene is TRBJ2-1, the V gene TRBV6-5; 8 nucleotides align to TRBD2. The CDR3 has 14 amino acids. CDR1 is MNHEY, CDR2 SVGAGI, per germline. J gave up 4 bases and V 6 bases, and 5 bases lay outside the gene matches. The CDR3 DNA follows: TGTGCCAGCAGCCAGCGGGAGTCTTACAATGAGCAGTTCTTC. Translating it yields CASSQRESYNEQFF.

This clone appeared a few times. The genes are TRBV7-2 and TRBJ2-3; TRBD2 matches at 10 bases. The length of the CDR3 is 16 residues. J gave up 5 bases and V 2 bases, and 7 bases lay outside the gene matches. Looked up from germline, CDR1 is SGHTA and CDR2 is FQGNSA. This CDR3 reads CASSLSSSGGRDTQYF. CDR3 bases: TGTGCCAGCAGCTTAAGTTCTAGCGGGGGAAGAGATACGCAGTATTTT.

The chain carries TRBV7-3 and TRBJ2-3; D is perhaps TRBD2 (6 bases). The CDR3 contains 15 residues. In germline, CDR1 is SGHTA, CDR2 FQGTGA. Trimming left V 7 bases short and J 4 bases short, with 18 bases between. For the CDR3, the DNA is TGTGCCAGCACCCCGACTAGTTTGGGCGCAGATACGCAGTATTTT. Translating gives CASTPTSLGADTQYF.

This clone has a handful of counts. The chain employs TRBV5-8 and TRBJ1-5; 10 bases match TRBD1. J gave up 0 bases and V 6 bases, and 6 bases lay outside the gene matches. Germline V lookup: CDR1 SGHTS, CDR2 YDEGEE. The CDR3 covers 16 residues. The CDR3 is CASNSGQGHSNQPQHF. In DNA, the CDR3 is TGTGCCAGCAACTCGGGACAGGGGCATAGCAATCAGCCCCAGCATTTT.